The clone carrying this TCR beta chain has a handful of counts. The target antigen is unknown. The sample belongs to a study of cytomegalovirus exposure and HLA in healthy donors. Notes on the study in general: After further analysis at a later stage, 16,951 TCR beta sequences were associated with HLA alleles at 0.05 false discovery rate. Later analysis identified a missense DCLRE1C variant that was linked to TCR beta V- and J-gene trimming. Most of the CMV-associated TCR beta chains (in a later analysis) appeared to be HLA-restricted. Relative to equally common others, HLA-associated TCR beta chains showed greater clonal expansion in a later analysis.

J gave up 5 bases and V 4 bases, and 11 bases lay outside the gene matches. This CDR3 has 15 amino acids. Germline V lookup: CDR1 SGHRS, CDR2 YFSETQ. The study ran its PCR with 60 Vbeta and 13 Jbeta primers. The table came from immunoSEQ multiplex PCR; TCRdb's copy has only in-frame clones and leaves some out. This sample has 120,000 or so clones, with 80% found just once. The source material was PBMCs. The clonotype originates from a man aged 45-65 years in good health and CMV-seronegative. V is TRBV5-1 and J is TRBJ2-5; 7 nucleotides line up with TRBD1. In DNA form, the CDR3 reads TGCGCCAGCAGCCAAAAACAGGGGAGAGTGGAGACCCAGTACTTC. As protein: CASSQKQGRVETQYF.